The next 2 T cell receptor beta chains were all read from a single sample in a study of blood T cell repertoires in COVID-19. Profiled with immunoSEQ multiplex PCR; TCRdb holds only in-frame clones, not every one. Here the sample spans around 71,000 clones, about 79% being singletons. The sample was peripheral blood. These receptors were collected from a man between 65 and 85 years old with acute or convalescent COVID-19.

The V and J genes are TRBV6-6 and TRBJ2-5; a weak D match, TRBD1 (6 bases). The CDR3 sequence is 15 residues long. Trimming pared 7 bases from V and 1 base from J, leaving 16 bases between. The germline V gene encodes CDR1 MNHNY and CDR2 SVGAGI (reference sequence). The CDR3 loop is CASTNGDKVQETQYF. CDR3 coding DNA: TGTGCCAGCACCAACGGGGACAAGGTCCAAGAGACCCAGTACTTC.

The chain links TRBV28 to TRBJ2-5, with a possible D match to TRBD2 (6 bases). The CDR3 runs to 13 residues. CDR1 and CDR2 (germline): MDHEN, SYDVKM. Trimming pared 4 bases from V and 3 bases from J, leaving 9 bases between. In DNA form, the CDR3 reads TGTGCCAGCAGTTATAGCGGAGAAGAGACCCAGTACTTC. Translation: CASSYSGEETQYF.